Judged by abundance, the clone carrying this T cell receptor beta chain is medium-sized. The antigen remains undetermined. Trimming at V came to 3 bases and at J to 2 bases, leaving 4 bases not matched to a gene. The CDR3 covers 14 residues. Germline V CDR1 and CDR2: LNHDA, SQIVND (reference sequence). Original processing notes: What underpinned the distant-metastasis classifier for papillary thyroid cancer was the set of CDR3 differences across clinicopathological groups. TCRdb re-clonotyped the PCR reads through MiXCR. These V and J calls derive from TCRdb rather than the authors' analysis. The table records more than 10,000 clones, just under 30% of them present only once. These data are taken from a study of metastatic and nonmetastatic thyroid tumors. Study at large: Repertoires from blood and tumor or nodule tissue of malignant and benign thyroid patients were compared.

Findings and limits, study-wide: In both blood and tumor samples, TCR beta diversity was reported significantly higher for malignant than benign nodules.

None of the patients had undergone any treatment ahead of thyroid surgery. The receptor was isolated from a female donor with papillary thyroid cancer or a benign thyroid nodule (not recorded which). Some clones in this sample may be carry-over from other donors' samples. The sequencing input was tumor tissue. This rearrangement joins TRBV19 to TRBJ2-7, with 7 bases identical to TRBD1. CDR3 sequence reads: CASSMGTAAYEQYF. The CDR3 DNA reads as TGTGCCAGTAGTATGGGGACAGCTGCCTACGAGCAGTACTTC.